A single sample gave rise to the 27 T cell receptor beta chains below, sequenced in a study of Ad26.COV2.S vaccination and SARS-CoV-2 variants. The repertoire was sequenced with immunoSEQ multiplex PCR; TCRdb's copy has only in-frame clones and lacks some. The top ten clones hold approximately 15% of a sample with fewer than 100,000 clones, approximately 86% of them seen once. Source: peripheral blood, taken after recovery from COVID-19. These receptors all stem from a human donor who had recovered from COVID-19.

The rearrangement joins TRBV7-2 to TRBJ2-3; possibly TRBD1 for D (5 bases). Germline V CDR1 and CDR2: SGHTA, FQGNSA. V was pared by 5 bases and J by 6 bases, with 12 bases between. The CDR3 spans 13 residues. For the CDR3, the DNA is TGTGCCAGCAGCAACCCGACAGCGGATACGCAGTATTTT. Its translation is CASSNPTADTQYF.

The chain has TRBV4-2 and TRBJ2-3; TRBD2 agrees at 8 bases. The CDR3 is 17 residues long. Trimming cost V 0 bases and J 1 base; bases outside gene matches: 6. Germline assignment: CDR1 LGHNA and CDR2 YNFKEQ. In nucleotides, the CDR3 is TGTGCCAGCAGCCAAGAATGGAGCGGGGGACGCACAGATACGCAGTATTTT. Its protein product is CASSQEWSGGRTDTQYF.

V is TRBV28 and J is TRBJ1-3; D gene uncertain. Germline V gene sequence: CDR1 MDHEN, CDR2 SYDVKM. The V and J ends lost 5 bases and 1 base respectively, with 12 bases between them. This CDR3 is 15 amino acids long. CDR3 bases: TGTGCCAGCAGTGCGATGACGGCTTCTGGAAACACCATATATTTT. This gives the protein CASSAMTASGNTIYF.

This clone is a singleton in its sample. The rearrangement uses TRBV4-1 and TRBJ1-1; the D gene is possibly TRBD1 (6 bases). Trimming cost V 2 bases and J 4 bases, with 14 bases left between them. This CDR3 region has 15 residues. CDR1 is MGHRA, CDR2 YSYEKL, per germline. This chain's CDR3 is CASSQPARGVTEAFF. The CDR3 nucleotides are TGCGCCAGCAGCCAACCCGCCAGGGGCGTCACTGAAGCTTTCTTT.

This chain connects TRBV28 to TRBJ1-6, with D possibly matching TRBD1 (6 bases). V was shortened by 3 bases and J by 6 bases, with 12 bases between the two germline ends. The CDR3 loop spans 15 amino acids. Germline V gene data show CDR1 as MDHEN and CDR2 as SYDVKM. The CDR3 is CASSFQTGFNSPLHF. CDR3 sequence (DNA): TGTGCCAGCAGTTTCCAAACAGGGTTTAATTCACCCCTCCACTTT. The whole variable domain, filled in from reference TRBV28 and TRBJ1-6, reads DVKVTQSSRYLVKRTGEKVFLECVQDMDHENMFWYRQDPGLGLRLIYFSYDVKMKEKGDIPEGYSVSREKKERFSLILESASTNQTSMYLCASSFQTGFNSPLHFGNGTRLTVT.

CDR3: CASSLGLGEQFF. The CDR3 DNA follows: TGTGCCAGCAGCCTCGGTTTGGGTGAGCAGTTCTTC. The chain uses TRBV4-2 and TRBJ2-1; no clear D gene. The V end lost 4 bases, the J end lost 9 bases, and 10 bases lay between the germline ends. The germline CDR1 and CDR2 sequences are LGHNA and YNFKEQ. The CDR3 loop spans 12 amino acids.

This clone is a singleton in its sample. The gene calls are TRBV6-5 and TRBJ2-7, with no clear D. This CDR3 spans 14 amino acids. Germline assignment: CDR1 MNHEY and CDR2 SVGAGI. V shed 0 bases and J shed 2 bases, with 8 bases lying between them. The CDR3 DNA follows: TGTGCCAGCAGTTACTCTTCTGATACCTACGAGCAGTACTTC. Translated, it gives CASSYSSDTYEQYF.

This clone was seen only once. V usage is TRBV14 and J usage is TRBJ2-3; D is unresolved. Germline CDR1 reads SGHDN; CDR2 reads FVKESK. V was trimmed by 0 bases and J by 4 bases, leaving 5 bases between them. This CDR3 has 13 residues. The CDR3 bases are TGTGCCAGCAGCCAAGATTTGGCAGATACGCAGTATTTT. Its protein product is CASSQDLADTQYF.

The chain joins TRBV28 to TRBJ2-3; TRBD1 matches 7 bases. The length of the CDR3 is 13 residues. The J segment lost 4 bases and the V segment lost 6 bases, leaving 4 bases of the junction unmatched. Germline assignment: CDR1 MDHEN and CDR2 SYDVKM. The chain's CDR3 is CASSGTVPDTQYF. In nucleotides, the CDR3 is TGTGCCAGCAGCGGGACAGTACCAGATACGCAGTATTTT.

The V call is TRBV9, the J call TRBJ2-3, with 10 positions matching TRBD2. Germline V gene sequence: CDR1 SGDLS, CDR2 YYNGEE. V gave up 3 bases and J gave up 0 bases; unmatched junction bases: 10. There are 18 residues in the CDR3. The CDR3 DNA sequence: TGTGCCAGCAGCGCGACGTCCGCTAGCGGGAGTAGCACAGATACGCAGTATTTT. Its translation: CASSATSASGSSTDTQYF.

This clone appeared many times. V is TRBV6-5 and J is TRBJ1-1; tentative D call: TRBD1 (5 bases). CDR3 length: 14 amino acids. V was shortened by 8 bases and J by 1 base, with 14 bases between the two germline ends. The germline gives CDR1 MNHEY, CDR2 SVGAGI. For the CDR3, the DNA is TGTGCCAGCGCCGCGGGGGAGGCGAACACTGAAGCTTTCTTT. Translating gives CASAAGEANTEAFF.

The CDR3: CASSFPYQETQYF. CDR3 DNA sequence: TGTGCCAGCAGCTTCCCGTACCAAGAGACCCAGTACTTC. This rearrangement joins TRBV5-4 to TRBJ2-5; D remains unclear. This CDR3 contains 13 residues. V was clipped by 2 bases and J by 0 bases, with 5 bases between them. Germline lookup yields CDR1 SGHNT and CDR2 YYREEE (reference sequence).

The chain recombines TRBV19 with TRBJ2-1, with D unresolved. The CDR3 extends over 16 amino acids. V dropped 5 bases and J dropped 0 bases, with 14 bases sitting between them. The germline V gene encodes CDR1 LNHDA and CDR2 SQIVND (reference sequence). Here the CDR3 DNA reads TGTGCCAGTAGTCCGTCGGACGGAAGCTCCTACAATGAGCAGTTCTTC. Translated: CASSPSDGSSYNEQFF.

The chain links TRBV5-6 to TRBJ2-7, with TRBD2 identical over 9 bases. Germline CDR1 is SGHDT and CDR2 is YYEEEE. Germline trimming cut 0 bases from V and 3 bases from J; bases unmatched to any gene: 7. CDR3 size: 16 residues. CDR3 sequence reads: CASSLASGIRNYEQYF. CDR3 in DNA: TGTGCCAGCAGCTTGGCTAGCGGGATCAGGAACTACGAGCAGTACTTC.

The V gene is TRBV5-4, the J gene TRBJ2-3; D is unclear. The CDR3 is 13 amino acids. The germline CDR1 and CDR2 sequences are SGHNT and YYREEE (reference sequence). V was trimmed by 2 bases and J by 2 bases, leaving 6 bases between them. The CDR3 loop reads CASSFSDTDTQYF. The CDR3 DNA reads TGTGCCAGCAGCTTTTCAGACACAGATACGCAGTATTTT.

V usage is TRBV6-2 or TRBV6-3 and J usage is TRBJ1-5; D unclear. The CDR3 runs 18 residues. The ends were cut back, 3 bases at V and 0 bases at J, with 18 bases in the middle. Germline V gives CDR1 MNHEY, CDR2 SVGEGT. The CDR3 region is CASSYLSKASYSNQPQHF. The CDR3 DNA reads TGTGCCAGCAGTTATTTGAGCAAGGCTAGCTATAGCAATCAGCCCCAGCATTTT.

The chain has TRBV6-5 and TRBJ2-5, with D possibly matching TRBD1 (6 bases). The germline V gene encodes CDR1 MNHEY and CDR2 SVGAGI. V was trimmed by 0 bases and J by 3 bases, leaving 14 bases between them. The CDR3 extends over 16 amino acids. As DNA, the CDR3 is TGTGCCAGCAGTTACTCGCTACGGGACAAAAAAGAGACCCAGTACTTC. Protein: CASSYSLRDKKETQYF.

The gene calls are TRBV15 and TRBJ2-5; no clear D gene. Germline lookup yields CDR1 LNHNV and CDR2 YYDKDF (reference sequence). The CDR3 runs 15 residues. Trimming cost V 0 bases and J 1 base, with 9 bases left between them. The CDR3 DNA is TGTGCCACCAGCAGAGATGCGGCGGTCCAAGAGACCCAGTACTTC. Protein product: CATSRDAAVQETQYF.

The chain has TRBV19 and TRBJ2-7; D is uncertain. CDR3 length equals 15 residues. Germline V gives CDR1 LNHDA, CDR2 SQIVND (reference sequence). V lost 3 bases and J 2 bases, leaving 14 bases between the germline ends. The CDR3 loop is CASSIFRDPTYEQYF. CDR3 DNA: TGTGCCAGTAGTATCTTCCGAGACCCGACCTACGAGCAGTACTTC.

CDR3 in DNA: TGTGCCAGCAGCCGTGGTGGGACTAGCGGGAGAAGTGAGCAGTTCTTC. This translates into CASSRGGTSGRSEQFF. The gene calls are TRBV7-3 and TRBJ2-1, with 14 bases fitting TRBD2. The length of the CDR3 is 16 residues. CDR1 and CDR2 (germline): SGHTA, FQGTGA. J lost 9 bases, V lost 5 bases, and 9 bases had no gene match.

V usage is TRBV19 and J usage is TRBJ2-1, with a possible D match to TRBD1 (5 bases). The germline CDR1 and CDR2 sequences are LNHDA and SQIVND (reference sequence). V gave up 2 bases and J gave up 10 bases, with 15 bases separating them. This CDR3 is built from 14 residues. The CDR3 DNA sequence: TGTGCCAGTAGTATATCAGGTCTGGCAGGGGAGCAGTTCTTC. Its translation is CASSISGLAGEQFF.

The chain carries TRBV7-9 and TRBJ2-1; D unclear. Looked up from germline, CDR1 is SEHNR and CDR2 is FQNEAQ (reference sequence). The CDR3 runs 13 residues. The V end lost 2 bases, the J end lost 10 bases, and 12 bases lay between the germline ends. In DNA, the CDR3 is TGTGCCAGCAGCTTACACCAGGTTTCCGAGCAGTTCTTC. Translated, it gives CASSLHQVSEQFF.

V is TRBV14 and J is TRBJ2-7; unclear D gene. Trimming removed 1 base from V and 3 bases from J, with 7 bases in between. Germline V CDR1 and CDR2: SGHDN, FVKESK. This CDR3 has 13 amino acids. This CDR3 is CASSQVPVYEQYF. In DNA form, the CDR3 reads TGTGCCAGCAGCCAAGTCCCGGTCTACGAGCAGTACTTC.

This chain joins TRBV28 and TRBJ2-7; 10 nucleotides match TRBD2. This CDR3 spans 18 amino acids. Trimming took 6 bases from V and 3 from J; bases not matched to a gene: 17. Germline V gene data show CDR1 as MDHEN and CDR2 as SYDVKM. The CDR3 nucleotides read TGTGCCAGCAGCGTCAGGGGAACTAGCGGGGCGACTTTCTACGAGCAGTACTTC. Translation: CASSVRGTSGATFYEQYF.

In this sample, this clone turned up once. This chain joins TRBV29-1 and TRBJ1-1; no definite D call. Trimming took 6 bases from V and 3 from J, leaving 11 bases between them. Germline CDR1 reads SQVTM; CDR2 reads ANQGSEA. The CDR3 is 12 residues long. The CDR3 nucleotides are TGCAGCGTGGGTTGGATGTACACTGAAGCTTTCTTT. It codes for CSVGWMYTEAFF.

This clone came up once. CDR3 residues: CASSQQLNTEAFF. DNA of the CDR3: TGTGCCAGCAGCCAACAACTGAACACTGAAGCTTTCTTT. J is TRBJ1-1 and V is TRBV3-1 (or the pseudogene TRBV3-2); no firm D call. Germline V gene sequence: CDR1 LGHDT, CDR2 YNNKEL (reference sequence). V lost 2 bases, J lost 0 bases, and 4 bases lay in between. The CDR3 consists of 13 residues.

V is TRBV28 and J is TRBJ1-2; possibly TRBD1 for D (5 bases). Germline CDR1 reads MDHEN; CDR2 reads SYDVKM. V shed 6 bases and J shed 3 bases, with 5 bases lying between them. The CDR3 has 11 amino acids. CDR3 nucleotides: TGTGCCAGCAGAGGGGACTATGGCTACACCTTC. Translating it yields CASRGDYGYTF.